One sample yielded the 11 T cell receptor beta chains listed below, sequenced in a study of blood T cell repertoires in COVID-19. Data came from immunoSEQ multiplex PCR; TCRdb stores just in-frame clones and leaves some out. In the table there are approximately 74,000 clones, approximately 90% of which are singletons. Material for sequencing was peripheral blood. These receptors originate from a woman between 55 and 75 years old with active COVID-19.

The chain is built from TRBV5-1 and TRBJ2-2; D ambiguous. CDR1 is SGHRS and CDR2 is YFSETQ in the germline V gene. CDR3 length: 14 residues. V lost 0 bases and J lost 7, with 10 bases in between. CDR3 sequence reads: CASSLDSPGGELFF. As DNA, the CDR3 is TGCGCCAGCAGCTTGGATTCCCCGGGCGGGGAGCTGTTTTTT. The full variable domain, with the rest looked up from reference TRBV5-1 and TRBJ2-2, is KAGVTQTPRYLIKTRGQQVTLSCSPISGHRSVSWYQQTPGQGLQFLFEYFSETQRNKGNFPGRFSGRQFSNSRSEMNVSTLELGDSALYLCASSLDSPGGELFFGEGSRLTVL.

The V gene is TRBV4-1, the J gene TRBJ2-2; the match to TRBD2 covers 13 bases. The V segment lost 3 bases and the J segment 7 bases; nucleotides outside the gene matches: 14. The CDR3 runs 19 residues. Germline values: CDR1 MGHRA, CDR2 YSYEKL. The CDR3 coding sequence is TGCGCCAGCAGCCATATAATTACCCGACTAGCGGGAGGTGGCGGGGAGCTGTTTTTT. Protein product: CASSHIITRLAGGGGELFF.

V and J are TRBV19 and TRBJ2-7; D remains ambiguous. V was clipped by 7 bases and J by 0 bases, with 10 bases between them. This CDR3 has 13 amino acids. Per the germline V gene, CDR1 is LNHDA and CDR2 is SQIVND (reference sequence). The CDR3 here is CASIGETSYEQYF. The DNA of the CDR3 is TGTGCCAGTATAGGAGAGACCTCCTACGAGCAGTACTTC. The whole variable domain, filled in from reference TRBV19 and TRBJ2-7, reads DGGITQSPKYLFRKEGQNVTLSCEQNLNHDAMYWYRQDPGQGLRLIYYSQIVNDFQKGDIAEGYSVSREKKESFPLTVTSAQKNPTAFYLCASIGETSYEQYFGPGTRLTVT.

CDR3 sequence: CASRGQYGGDYGYTF. In DNA form, the CDR3 reads TGTGCCAGTAGGGGACAGTATGGGGGCGACTATGGCTACACCTTC. V gene TRBV19 combines with J gene TRBJ1-2, with TRBD1 matching over 7 bases. Germline CDR1 is LNHDA and CDR2 is SQIVND (reference sequence). This CDR3 comprises 15 residues. J lost 3 bases, V lost 6 bases, and 10 bases had no gene match.

The rearrangement uses TRBV3-1 (or the pseudogene TRBV3-2) and TRBJ2-3; D is ambiguous. Trimming removed 1 base at V and 4 bases at J, with 18 bases between. This CDR3 spans 17 amino acids. CDR1 is LGHDT, CDR2 YNNKEL, per germline (reference sequence). CDR3 region: CASSQGLGRDLSDTQYF. CDR3 sequence (DNA): TGTGCCAGCAGCCAAGGATTGGGCCGCGACCTTTCAGATACGCAGTATTTT.

In DNA form, the CDR3 reads TGCGCCAGCAGCCTGGGCCGGACAGGGGGCTACGAGCAGTACTTC. Translation gives CASSLGRTGGYEQYF. This sequence joins TRBV5-1 and TRBJ2-7, with 10 bases lining up with TRBD1. The length of the CDR3 is 15 residues. The ends lost 4 bases at V and 3 bases at J; junction bases unmatched: 7. Germline V gene data show CDR1 as SGHRS and CDR2 as YFSETQ. The full variable domain, rest sourced from reference TRBV5-1 and TRBJ2-7, is KAGVTQTPRYLIKTRGQQVTLSCSPISGHRSVSWYQQTPGQGLQFLFEYFSETQRNKGNFPGRFSGRQFSNSRSEMNVSTLELGDSALYLCASSLGRTGGYEQYFGPGTRLTVT.

The chain has TRBV6-5 and TRBJ2-2; D is unresolved. The CDR3 covers 13 residues. Per the germline V gene, CDR1 is MNHEY and CDR2 is SVGAGI. Trimming left V 0 bases short and J 8 bases short, with 7 bases between. CDR3 coding DNA: TGTGCCAGCAGTTACTCGGAGCTGGGGGAGCTGTTTTTT. As protein: CASSYSELGELFF.

The rearrangement joins TRBV7-2 to TRBJ2-7; TRBD2 aligns across 7 bases. The V segment lost 1 base and the J segment 3 bases; nucleotides outside the gene matches: 3. Germline V gene data show CDR1 as SGHTA and CDR2 as FQGNSA. CDR3 length: 14 amino acids. The CDR3 here is CASSLGTRNYEQYF. DNA for the CDR3: TGTGCCAGCAGCTTAGGGACTAGAAACTACGAGCAGTACTTC.

The chain employs TRBV19 and TRBJ2-1; a weak D match, TRBD2 (6 bases). Germline CDR1 reads LNHDA; CDR2 reads SQIVND (reference sequence). The V end lost 7 bases, the J end lost 4 bases, and 23 bases lay between the germline ends. The CDR3 is made up of 17 amino acids. In nucleotides, the CDR3 is TGTGCCAGTACGGAGCGGGTAGCCACGGGTGGTTACAATGAGCAGTTCTTC. Its protein product is CASTERVATGGYNEQFF.

The CDR3 bases are TGTGCCAGCAGTTACCGACTAGCGGATTTGTTGACCCAGTACTTC. Amino acids: CASSYRLADLLTQYF. This chain uses TRBV6-2 or TRBV6-3 with TRBJ2-5; 9 nucleotides match TRBD2. Per the germline V gene, CDR1 is MNHEY and CDR2 is SVGEGT. CDR3 length equals 15 residues. V lost 2 bases, J lost 7 bases, and 8 bases stayed unmatched.

The chain links TRBV6-5 to TRBJ1-2, with D unclear. CDR3 length equals 13 residues. Germline V lookup: CDR1 MNHEY, CDR2 SVGAGI. V lost 6 bases and J lost 5, with 13 bases in between. This chain's CDR3 is CASSRTGSYGYTF. CDR3 DNA: TGTGCCAGCAGCAGGACGGGAAGTTATGGCTACACCTTC.